This entry lists 3 T cell receptor beta chains sequenced from one sample in a study of graft-versus-host responses after intestinal transplantation. Assay: immunoSEQ multiplex PCR; the TCRdb copy retains only in-frame clones and omits some. The sample lists about 1,600 clones, approximately 94% occurring once. The sample was PBMCs, taken 16 days after intestinal transplant. Receptors were obtained from a human patient who received an intestinal transplant, so some T cells may come from the graft donor.

This chain joins TRBV28 and TRBJ2-7, with D perhaps TRBD1 (6 bases). CDR3 length: 13 residues. V was trimmed by 5 bases and J by 6 bases, leaving 14 bases between them. Germline values: CDR1 MDHEN, CDR2 SYDVKM. CDR3: CASSTTLRGEQYF. CDR3 sequence (DNA): TGTGCCAGCAGTACCACACTCAGGGGCGAGCAGTACTTC.

V gene TRBV15 combines with J gene TRBJ2-1; TRBD1 aligns across 8 bases. The junction had 4 bases not matched to a gene; V was cut back by 5 bases and J by 4 bases. CDR3 size: 14 residues. The germline V gene has CDR1 LNHNV and CDR2 YYDKDF (reference sequence). CDR3 sequence (DNA): TGTGCCACCAGCTTTCGGACAGGGTACAATGAGCAGTTCTTC. It encodes CATSFRTGYNEQFF.

This chain links TRBV11-2 with TRBJ2-1; 8 bases line up with TRBD2. This CDR3 is built from 15 residues. The J segment lost 8 bases and the V segment lost 5 bases, leaving 11 bases of the junction unmatched. Germline CDR1 and CDR2: SGHAT and FQNNGV. CDR3 in amino acids: CASSPPGLEYDEQFF. The CDR3 region has the DNA TGTGCCAGCAGCCCCCCGGGACTAGAGTACGATGAGCAGTTCTTC.